This is a list of T cell receptor beta chains from one sample in a study of vaccination effects on CD4 cells after COVID-19. What these receptors recognize is not known. Only in-frame clones appear in the TCRdb table, and some are missing; sequencing was by immunoSEQ multiplex PCR. Of 84,000 or so clones listed, 77% are singletons. Sequenced material: CD4+ T cells from PBMCs cultured with HCoV-OC43 spike peptides, taken after COVID-19 vaccination. Receptors originate from a human donor who received a COVID-19 vaccine. Both conserved end residues are part of each CDR3. Fields, in order: CDR3 protein, V gene, D gene, J gene. D genes are given only for firm matches.

CDR3: CAISEGQGAYGYTF
V: TRBV10-3
D: TRBD1
J: TRBJ1-2

CDR3: CASGYTEQFF
V: TRBV19
D: NA
J: TRBJ2-1

CDR3: CASSLLQGSGNTIYF
V: TRBV28
D: NA
J: TRBJ1-3

CDR3: CASNIQGANNSPLHF
V: TRBV6-6
D: TRBD1
J: TRBJ1-6

CDR3: CASRWLLSGANVLTF
V: TRBV5-1
D: NA
J: TRBJ2-6

CDR3: CASRSTDRVLNGYTF
V: TRBV19
D: TRBD1
J: TRBJ1-2

CDR3: CAWSHNSNQPQHF
V: TRBV30
D: NA
J: TRBJ1-5

CDR3: CASSLPASGNTIYF
V: TRBV18
D: NA
J: TRBJ1-3

CDR3: CATSDSWGGVANEKLFF
V: TRBV24-1
D: NA
J: TRBJ1-4

CDR3: CASSPGAGVNQPQHF
V: TRBV5-1
D: NA
J: TRBJ1-5

CDR3: CASSQGGRNTEAFF
V: TRBV3-1/TRBV3-2
D: NA
J: TRBJ1-1

CDR3: CASSELAGDTQYF
V: TRBV10-1
D: TRBD2
J: TRBJ2-3

CDR3: CASSLFPGLNTGELFF
V: TRBV7-6
D: NA
J: TRBJ2-2

CDR3: CASSPADSANYGYTF
V: TRBV5-1
D: NA
J: TRBJ1-2

CDR3: CASSQTGSRQPQHF
V: TRBV6-6
D: TRBD1
J: TRBJ1-5

CDR3: CATSSGLSYNEQFF
V: TRBV24-1
D: NA
J: TRBJ2-1

CDR3: CASSGGGGTKTQYF
V: TRBV7-2
D: NA
J: TRBJ2-5

CDR3: CASSFLAGRETQYF
V: TRBV27
D: TRBD2
J: TRBJ2-5

CDR3: CASSLVQQAYNEQFF
V: TRBV5-1
D: NA
J: TRBJ2-1

CDR3: CASSHGLFGELFF
V: TRBV14
D: NA
J: TRBJ2-2

CDR3: CASSWVASSTDTQYF
V: TRBV5-1
D: NA
J: TRBJ2-3

CDR3: CASSSPGSPEAFF
V: TRBV6-5
D: NA
J: TRBJ1-1

CDR3: CASSARMGSVSIGQPQHF
V: TRBV5-5
D: NA
J: TRBJ1-5

CDR3: CASSLVGANEKLFF
V: TRBV5-4
D: NA
J: TRBJ1-4

CDR3: CAISEFGGNSGANVLTF
V: TRBV10-3
D: NA
J: TRBJ2-6

CDR3: CASKRTSTNEKLFF
V: TRBV6-5
D: NA
J: TRBJ1-4

CDR3: CASSIAGSGANVLTF
V: TRBV19
D: NA
J: TRBJ2-6

CDR3: CAWSIRGTDSGNTIYF
V: TRBV30
D: TRBD1
J: TRBJ1-3

CDR3: CASSPMDRGSNQPQHF
V: TRBV19
D: TRBD1
J: TRBJ1-5

CDR3: CATSDRGPGYQPQHF
V: TRBV24-1
D: NA
J: TRBJ1-5

CDR3: CASGLTEADTQYF
V: TRBV12-5
D: NA
J: TRBJ2-3

CDR3: CASSIWTATNEKLFF
V: TRBV4-3
D: NA
J: TRBJ1-4

CDR3: CASSPKNRDTQYF
V: TRBV4-3
D: NA
J: TRBJ2-3

CDR3: CASSSYRGGYTF
V: TRBV5-6
D: TRBD1
J: TRBJ1-2

CDR3: CASSLSPGGENTDTQYF
V: TRBV7-3
D: NA
J: TRBJ2-3

CDR3: CASSPGQGGYYGYTF
V: TRBV2
D: TRBD1
J: TRBJ1-2

CDR3: CATSRERTIKETQYF
V: TRBV15
D: NA
J: TRBJ2-5

CDR3: CASSQRRERRQADTQYF
V: TRBV27
D: NA
J: TRBJ2-3

CDR3: CASSYSQGADNSPLHF
V: TRBV6-5
D: TRBD1
J: TRBJ1-6

CDR3: CASSLATQPQHF
V: TRBV28
D: NA
J: TRBJ1-5

CDR3: CASSQAGLAGETQYF
V: TRBV4-2
D: TRBD2
J: TRBJ2-5

CDR3: CASSPRVAGATGELFF
V: TRBV18
D: NA
J: TRBJ2-2

CDR3: CASSLGPPGVGELFF
V: TRBV5-5
D: NA
J: TRBJ2-2

CDR3: CASSLGGRNQPQHF
V: TRBV2
D: NA
J: TRBJ1-5

CDR3: CASSLEAGGPQEQFF
V: TRBV5-1
D: TRBD2
J: TRBJ2-1

CDR3: CASSWDGGATNEKLFF
V: TRBV6-5
D: NA
J: TRBJ1-4

CDR3: CASTVLGQGSDEQFF
V: TRBV5-1
D: TRBD1
J: TRBJ2-1

CDR3: CASSPPGAGELFF
V: TRBV12-3/TRBV12-4
D: NA
J: TRBJ2-2

CDR3: CASSAYSPTNTEAFF
V: TRBV18
D: NA
J: TRBJ1-1

CDR3: CASSQSGTTYVQYF
V: TRBV4-3
D: TRBD2
J: TRBJ2-3

CDR3: CASSLGVARDTDGYTF
V: TRBV5-1
D: NA
J: TRBJ1-2

CDR3: CASRGGQGGNTIYF
V: TRBV6-6
D: TRBD1
J: TRBJ1-3

CDR3: CASSVDRGQETQYF
V: TRBV2
D: TRBD1
J: TRBJ2-5

CDR3: CATSDVIKGGYTF
V: TRBV24-1
D: NA
J: TRBJ1-2

CDR3: CASTWTGFNYGYTF
V: TRBV6-5
D: TRBD1
J: TRBJ1-2